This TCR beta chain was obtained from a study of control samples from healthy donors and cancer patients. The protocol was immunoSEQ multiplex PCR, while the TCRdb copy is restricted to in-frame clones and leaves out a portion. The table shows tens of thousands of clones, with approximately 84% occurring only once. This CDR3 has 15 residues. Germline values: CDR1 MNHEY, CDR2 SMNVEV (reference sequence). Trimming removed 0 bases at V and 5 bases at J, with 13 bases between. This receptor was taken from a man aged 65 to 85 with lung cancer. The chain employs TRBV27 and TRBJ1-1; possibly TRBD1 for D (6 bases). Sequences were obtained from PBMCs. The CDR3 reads CASSLSGAGRTEAFF. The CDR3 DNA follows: TGTGCCAGCAGTTTATCGGGGGCAGGGCGGACTGAAGCTTTCTTT.